Reported below is one TCR beta chain. The sample belongs to a study of blood T cell repertoires in COVID-19. Study overall: Acute-phase and convalescent COVID-19 samples originated in the United States, Italy and Spain.

Using immunoSEQ multiplex PCR, the repertoire was profiled, and TCRdb retains in-frame clones only, with some absent. This table has approximately 270,000 clones, around nine tenths appearing once. Per the germline V gene, CDR1 is GTSNPN and CDR2 is SVGIG (reference sequence). The CDR3 contains 12 residues. The V and J ends lost 3 bases and 5 bases respectively, with 11 bases between them. The clonotype comes from a middle-aged man with active or convalescent COVID-19. This rearrangement joins TRBV30 to TRBJ2-7, with D possibly being TRBD1 (6 bases). Sequences were obtained from peripheral blood. CDR3 DNA: TGTGCCTGGAGCACAGGGTCCCACGAGCAGTACTTC. Translation gives CAWSTGSHEQYF.